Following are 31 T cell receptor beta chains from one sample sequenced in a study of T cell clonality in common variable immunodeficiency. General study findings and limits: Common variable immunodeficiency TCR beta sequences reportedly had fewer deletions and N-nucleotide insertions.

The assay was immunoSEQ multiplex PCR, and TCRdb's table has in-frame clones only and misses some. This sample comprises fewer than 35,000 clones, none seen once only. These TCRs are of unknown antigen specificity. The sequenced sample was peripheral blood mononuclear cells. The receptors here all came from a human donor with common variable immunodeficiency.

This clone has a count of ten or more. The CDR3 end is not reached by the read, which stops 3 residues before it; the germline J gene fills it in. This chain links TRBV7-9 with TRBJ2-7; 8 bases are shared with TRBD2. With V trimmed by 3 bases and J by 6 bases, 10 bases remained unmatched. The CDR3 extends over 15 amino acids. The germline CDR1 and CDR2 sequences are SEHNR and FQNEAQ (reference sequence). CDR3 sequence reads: CASSFTAGGDSEQYF. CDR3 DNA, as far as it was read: TGTGCCAGCAGCTTTACGGCGGGGGGTGATAGCGAG.

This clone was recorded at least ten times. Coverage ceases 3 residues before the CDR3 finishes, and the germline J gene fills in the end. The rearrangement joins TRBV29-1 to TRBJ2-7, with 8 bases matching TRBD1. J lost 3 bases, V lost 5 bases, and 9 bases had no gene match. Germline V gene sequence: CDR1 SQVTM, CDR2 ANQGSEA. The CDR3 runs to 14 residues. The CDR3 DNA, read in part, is TGCAGCGTTTCCCGGACAGGGAATTTCTACGAG. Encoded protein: CSVSRTGNFYE. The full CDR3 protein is CSVSRTGNFYEQYF.

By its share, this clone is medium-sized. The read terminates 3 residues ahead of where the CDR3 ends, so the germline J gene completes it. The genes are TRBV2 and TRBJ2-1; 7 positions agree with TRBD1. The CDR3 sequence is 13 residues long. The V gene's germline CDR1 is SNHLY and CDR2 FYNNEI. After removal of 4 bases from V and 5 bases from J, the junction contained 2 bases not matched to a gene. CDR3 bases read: TGTGCCAGCAGTGTGGACAGGAACAATGAG. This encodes CASSVDRNNE. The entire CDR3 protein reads CASSVDRNNEQFF.

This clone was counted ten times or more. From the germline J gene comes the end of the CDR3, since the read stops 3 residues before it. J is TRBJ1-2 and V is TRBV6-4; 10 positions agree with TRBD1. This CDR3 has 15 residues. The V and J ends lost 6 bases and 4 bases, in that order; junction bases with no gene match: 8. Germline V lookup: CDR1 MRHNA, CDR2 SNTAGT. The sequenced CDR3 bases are TGTGCCAGCAGCGTCTCCGGGACAGGGGTCTATGGC. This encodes CASSVSGTGVYG. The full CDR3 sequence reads CASSVSGTGVYGYTF.

CDR3 DNA, as far as it was read: TGTGCCAGCAGCACCCGGACAGCAACTAATGAAAAA. Its protein is CASSTRTATNEK. The whole CDR3 protein is CASSTRTATNEKLFF. The chain links TRBV7-9 to TRBJ1-4; weak D call: TRBD1 (6 bases). Coverage ceases 3 residues before the CDR3 finishes, and the germline J gene fills in the end. The ends were cut back, 5 bases at V and 0 bases at J, with 10 bases in the middle. The CDR3 runs 15 residues. Germline-derived CDR1 and CDR2 are SEHNR and FQNEAQ (reference sequence).

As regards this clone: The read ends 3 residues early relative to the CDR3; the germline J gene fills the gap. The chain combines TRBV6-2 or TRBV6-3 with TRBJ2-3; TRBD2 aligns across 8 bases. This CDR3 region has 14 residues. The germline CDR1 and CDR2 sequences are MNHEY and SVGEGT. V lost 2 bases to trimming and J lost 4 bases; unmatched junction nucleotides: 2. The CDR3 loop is CASSYRRGADTQYF. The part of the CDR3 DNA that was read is TGTGCCAGCAGTTACCGGCGGGGGGCAGATACG.

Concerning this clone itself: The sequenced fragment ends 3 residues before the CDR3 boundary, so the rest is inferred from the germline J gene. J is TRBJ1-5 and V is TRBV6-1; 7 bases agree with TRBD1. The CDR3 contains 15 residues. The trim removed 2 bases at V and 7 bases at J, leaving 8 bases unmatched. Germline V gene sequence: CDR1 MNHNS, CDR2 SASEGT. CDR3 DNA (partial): TGTGCCAGCAGTGAAATTAACAACAGGGGCCAGCCC. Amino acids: CASSEINNRGQP. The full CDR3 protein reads CASSEINNRGQPQHF.

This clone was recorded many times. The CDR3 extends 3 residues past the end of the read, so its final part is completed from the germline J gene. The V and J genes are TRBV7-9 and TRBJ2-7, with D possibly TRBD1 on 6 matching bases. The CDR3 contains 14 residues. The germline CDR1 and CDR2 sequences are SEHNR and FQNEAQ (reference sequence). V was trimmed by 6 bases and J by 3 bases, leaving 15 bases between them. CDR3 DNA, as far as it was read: TGTGCCAGCAGTTCGCGACAGGCCGACTACGAG. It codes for CASSSRQADYE. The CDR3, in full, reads CASSSRQADYEQYF.

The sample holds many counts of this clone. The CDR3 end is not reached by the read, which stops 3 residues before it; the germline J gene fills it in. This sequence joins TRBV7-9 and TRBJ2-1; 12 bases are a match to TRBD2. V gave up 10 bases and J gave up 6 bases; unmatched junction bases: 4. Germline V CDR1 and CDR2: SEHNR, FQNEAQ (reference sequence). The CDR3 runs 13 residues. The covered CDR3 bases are TGTGCCACTGGACTAGCGGGGAGCAATGAG. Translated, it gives CATGLAGSNE. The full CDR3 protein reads CATGLAGSNEQFF.

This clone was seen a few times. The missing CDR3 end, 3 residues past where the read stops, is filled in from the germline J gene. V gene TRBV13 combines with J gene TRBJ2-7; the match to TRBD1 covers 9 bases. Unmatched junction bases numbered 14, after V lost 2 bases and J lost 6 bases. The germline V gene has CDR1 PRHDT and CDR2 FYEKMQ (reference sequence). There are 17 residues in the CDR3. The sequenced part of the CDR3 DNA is TGTGCCAGCAGCTTATTTTCCGAGACAGGGGGTGAAGGCGAG. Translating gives CASSLFSETGGEGE. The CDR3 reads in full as CASSLFSETGGEGEQYF.

The covered CDR3 bases are TGTGCCAGCAGTGAAAGCAGGATAGTCTACGAG. As protein: CASSESRIVYE. The entire CDR3 protein is CASSESRIVYEQYF. The chain joins TRBV6-1 to TRBJ2-7; no clear D gene. The read falls 3 residues short of the CDR3 end, and the missing part is taken from the germline J gene. This CDR3 has 14 amino acids. The germline V and J ends were trimmed by 2 bases and 3 bases, with 11 bases remaining between them. Germline assignment: CDR1 MNHNS and CDR2 SASEGT.

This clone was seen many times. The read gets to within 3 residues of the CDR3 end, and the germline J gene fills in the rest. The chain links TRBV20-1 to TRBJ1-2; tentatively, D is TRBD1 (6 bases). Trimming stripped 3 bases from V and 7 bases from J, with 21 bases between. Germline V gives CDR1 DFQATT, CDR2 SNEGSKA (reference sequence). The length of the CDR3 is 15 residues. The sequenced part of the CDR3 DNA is TGCAGTGCTAGGGTCCCGGGGGGCCCGGCCGGTGGC. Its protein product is CSARVPGGPAGG. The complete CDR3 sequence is CSARVPGGPAGGYTF.

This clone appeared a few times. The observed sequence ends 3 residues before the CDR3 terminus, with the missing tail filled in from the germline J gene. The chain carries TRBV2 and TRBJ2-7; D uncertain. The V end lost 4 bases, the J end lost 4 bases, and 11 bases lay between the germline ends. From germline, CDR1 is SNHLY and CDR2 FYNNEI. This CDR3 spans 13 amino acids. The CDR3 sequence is CASSVPTTYEQYF. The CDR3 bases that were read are TGTGCCAGCAGTGTCCCGACGACTTACGAG. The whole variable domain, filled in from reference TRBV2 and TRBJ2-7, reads EPEVTQTPSHQVTQMGQEVILRCVPISNHLYFYWYRQILGQKVEFLVSFYNNEISEKSEIFDDQFSVERPDGSNFTLKIRSTKLEDSAMYFCASSVPTTYEQYFGPGTRLTVT.

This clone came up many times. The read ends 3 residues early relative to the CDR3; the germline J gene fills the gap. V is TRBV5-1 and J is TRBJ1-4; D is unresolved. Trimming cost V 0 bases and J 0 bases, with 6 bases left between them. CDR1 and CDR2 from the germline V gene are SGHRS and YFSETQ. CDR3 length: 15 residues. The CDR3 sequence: CASSLGATTNEKLFF. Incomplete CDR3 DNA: TGCGCCAGCAGCTTGGGGGCGACAACTAATGAAAAA.

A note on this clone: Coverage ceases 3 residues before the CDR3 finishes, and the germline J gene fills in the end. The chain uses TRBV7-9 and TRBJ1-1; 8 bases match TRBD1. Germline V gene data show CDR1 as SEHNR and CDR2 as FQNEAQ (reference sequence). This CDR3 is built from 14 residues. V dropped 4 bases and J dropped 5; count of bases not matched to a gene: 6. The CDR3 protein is CASSSQGARTEAFF. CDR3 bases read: TGTGCCAGCAGCTCCCAGGGGGCGCGGACTGAA.

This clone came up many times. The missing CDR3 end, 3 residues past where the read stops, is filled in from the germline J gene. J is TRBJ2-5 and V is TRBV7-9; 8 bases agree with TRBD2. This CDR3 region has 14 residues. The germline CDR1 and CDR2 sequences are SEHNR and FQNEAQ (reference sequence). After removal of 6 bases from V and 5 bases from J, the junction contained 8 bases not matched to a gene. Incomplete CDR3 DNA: TGTGCCAGCAGTGGAGCGGGAGATGCGGAGACC. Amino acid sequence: CASSGAGDAET. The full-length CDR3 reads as CASSGAGDAETQYF.

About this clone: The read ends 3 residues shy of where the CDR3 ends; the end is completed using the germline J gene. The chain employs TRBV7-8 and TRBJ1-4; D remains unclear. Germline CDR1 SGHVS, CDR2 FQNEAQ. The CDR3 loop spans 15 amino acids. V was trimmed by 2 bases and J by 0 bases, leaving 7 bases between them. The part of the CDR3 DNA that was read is TGTGCCAGCAGCTTAAGCACCGCAACTAATGAAAAA. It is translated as CASSLSTATNEK. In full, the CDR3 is CASSLSTATNEKLFF.

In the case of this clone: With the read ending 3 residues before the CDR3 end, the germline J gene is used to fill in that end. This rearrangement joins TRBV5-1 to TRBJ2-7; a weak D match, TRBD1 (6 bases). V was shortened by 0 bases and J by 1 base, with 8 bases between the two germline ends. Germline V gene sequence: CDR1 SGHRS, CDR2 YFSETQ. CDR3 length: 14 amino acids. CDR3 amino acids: CASSLATGSYEQYF. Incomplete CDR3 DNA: TGCGCCAGCAGCTTGGCTACAGGGTCCTACGAG.

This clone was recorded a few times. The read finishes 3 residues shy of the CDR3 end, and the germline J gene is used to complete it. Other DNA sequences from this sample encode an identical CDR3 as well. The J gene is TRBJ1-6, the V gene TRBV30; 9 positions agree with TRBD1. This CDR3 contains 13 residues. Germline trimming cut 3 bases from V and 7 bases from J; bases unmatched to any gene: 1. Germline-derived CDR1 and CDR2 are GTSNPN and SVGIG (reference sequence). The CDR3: CAWSGQGNSPLHF. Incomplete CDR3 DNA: TGTGCCTGGAGCGGACAGGGGAATTCACCC.

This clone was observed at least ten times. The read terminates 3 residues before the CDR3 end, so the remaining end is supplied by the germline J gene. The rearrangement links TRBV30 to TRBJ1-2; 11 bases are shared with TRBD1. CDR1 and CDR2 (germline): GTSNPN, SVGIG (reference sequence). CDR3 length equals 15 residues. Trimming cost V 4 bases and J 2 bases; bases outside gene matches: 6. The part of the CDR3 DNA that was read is TGTGCCTGGAACATCGGACAGGGGGCAAACTATGGC. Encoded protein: CAWNIGQGANYG. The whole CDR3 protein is CAWNIGQGANYGYTF. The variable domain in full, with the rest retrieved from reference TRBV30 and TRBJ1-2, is SQTIHQWPATLVQPVGSPLSLECTVEGTSNPNLYWYRQAAGRGLQLLFYSVGIGQISSEVPQNLSASRPQDRQFILSSKKLLLSDSGFYLCAWNIGQGANYGYTFGSGTRLTVV.

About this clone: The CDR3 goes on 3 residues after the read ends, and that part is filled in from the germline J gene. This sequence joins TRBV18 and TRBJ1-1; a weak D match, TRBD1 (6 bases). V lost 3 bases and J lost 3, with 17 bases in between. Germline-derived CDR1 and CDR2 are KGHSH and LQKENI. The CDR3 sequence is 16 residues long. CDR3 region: CASSPASGGRDTEAFF. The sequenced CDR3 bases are TGTGCCAGCTCACCCGCCAGTGGGGGCCGGGACACTGAA.

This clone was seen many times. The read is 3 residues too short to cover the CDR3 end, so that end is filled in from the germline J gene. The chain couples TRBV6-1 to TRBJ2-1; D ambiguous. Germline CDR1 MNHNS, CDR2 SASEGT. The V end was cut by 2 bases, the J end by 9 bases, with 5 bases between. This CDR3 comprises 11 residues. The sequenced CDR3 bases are TGTGCCAGCAGTGAACGTCTTGAG. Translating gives CASSERLE. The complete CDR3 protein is CASSERLEQFF.

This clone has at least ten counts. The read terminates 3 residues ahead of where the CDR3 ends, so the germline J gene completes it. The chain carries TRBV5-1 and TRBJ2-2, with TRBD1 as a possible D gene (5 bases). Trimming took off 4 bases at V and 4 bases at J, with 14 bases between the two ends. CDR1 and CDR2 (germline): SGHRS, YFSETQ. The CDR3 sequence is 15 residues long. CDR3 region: CASSETDSSTGELFF. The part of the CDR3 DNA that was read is TGCGCCAGCAGCGAGACAGACAGCTCCACCGGGGAG.

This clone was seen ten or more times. The CDR3 spells CASSSFRDRLNTGELFF. The part of the CDR3 DNA that was read is TGTGCCAGCAGCTCCTTTCGGGACAGACTGAACACCGGGGAG. This sequence joins TRBV7-3 and TRBJ2-2; 7 nucleotides match TRBD1. The missing CDR3 end, 3 residues past where the read stops, is filled in from the germline J gene. The trim removed 4 bases at V and 1 base at J, leaving 9 bases unmatched. The CDR3 is 17 residues long. Germline-derived CDR1 and CDR2 are SGHTA and FQGTGA.

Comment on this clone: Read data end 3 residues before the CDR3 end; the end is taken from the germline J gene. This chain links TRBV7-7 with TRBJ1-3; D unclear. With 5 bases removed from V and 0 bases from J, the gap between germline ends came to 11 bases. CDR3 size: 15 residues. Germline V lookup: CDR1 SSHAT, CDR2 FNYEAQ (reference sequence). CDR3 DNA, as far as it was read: TGTGCCAGCAGCCTAGACCACACCTCTGGAAACACC. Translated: CASSLDHTSGNT. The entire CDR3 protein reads CASSLDHTSGNTIYF.

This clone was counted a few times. CDR3 residues: CASSFNYEQYF. The CDR3 bases that were read are TGTGCCAGCAGCTTTAACTACGAG. The V and J genes are TRBV7-3 and TRBJ2-7; D unresolved. The CDR3 end lies 3 residues beyond the end of the read and is filled in from the germline J gene. This CDR3 contains 11 residues. The germline V gene encodes CDR1 SGHTA and CDR2 FQGTGA. Between the trimmed V and J ends, which lost 3 bases and 3 bases, there was a span of 3 bases.

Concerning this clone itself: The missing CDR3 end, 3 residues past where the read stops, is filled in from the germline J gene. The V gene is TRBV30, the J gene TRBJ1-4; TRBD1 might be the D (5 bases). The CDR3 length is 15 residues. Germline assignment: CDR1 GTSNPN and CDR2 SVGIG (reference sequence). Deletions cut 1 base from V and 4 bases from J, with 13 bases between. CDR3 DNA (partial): TGTGCCTGGAGTGCGATGGCAGGGAGTAATGAAAAA. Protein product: CAWSAMAGSNEK. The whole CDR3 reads CAWSAMAGSNEKLFF.

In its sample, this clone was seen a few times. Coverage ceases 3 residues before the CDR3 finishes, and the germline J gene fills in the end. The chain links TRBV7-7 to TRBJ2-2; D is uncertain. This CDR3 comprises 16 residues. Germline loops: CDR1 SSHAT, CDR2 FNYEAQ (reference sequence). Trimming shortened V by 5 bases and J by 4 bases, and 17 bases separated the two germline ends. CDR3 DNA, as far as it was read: TGTGCCAGCAGCCCTCGACTTAATCTACCCACCGGGGAG. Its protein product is CASSPRLNLPTGE. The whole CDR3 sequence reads CASSPRLNLPTGELFF.

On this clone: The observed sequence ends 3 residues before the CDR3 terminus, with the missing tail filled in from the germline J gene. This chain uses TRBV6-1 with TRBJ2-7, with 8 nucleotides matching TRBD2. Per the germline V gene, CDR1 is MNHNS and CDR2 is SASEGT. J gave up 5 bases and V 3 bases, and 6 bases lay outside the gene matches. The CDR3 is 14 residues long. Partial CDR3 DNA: TGTGCCAGCAGTGAGTTAGGGACTAGTGACGAG. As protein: CASSELGTSDE. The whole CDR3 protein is CASSELGTSDEQYF.

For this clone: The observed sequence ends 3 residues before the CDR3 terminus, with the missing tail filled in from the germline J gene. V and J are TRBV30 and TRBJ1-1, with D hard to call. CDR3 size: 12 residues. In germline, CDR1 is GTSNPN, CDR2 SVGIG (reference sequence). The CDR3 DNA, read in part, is TGTGCCTGGAGTGTTTCGGTCCTGAAT. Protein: CAWSVSVLN. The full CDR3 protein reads CAWSVSVLNAFF. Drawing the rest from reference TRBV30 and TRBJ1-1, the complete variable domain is SQTIHQWPATLVQPVGSPLSLECTVEGTSNPNLYWYRQAAGRGLQLLFYSVGIGQISSEVPQNLSASRPQDRQFILSSKKLLLSDSGFYLCAWSVSVLNAFFGQGTRLTVV.

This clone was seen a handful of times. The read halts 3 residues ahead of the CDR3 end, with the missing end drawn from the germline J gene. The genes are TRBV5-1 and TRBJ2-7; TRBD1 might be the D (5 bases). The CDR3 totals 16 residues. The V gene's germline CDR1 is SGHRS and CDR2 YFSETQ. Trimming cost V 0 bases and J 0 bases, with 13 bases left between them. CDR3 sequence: CASSLAIRQLSYEQYF. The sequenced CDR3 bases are TGCGCCAGCAGCTTGGCCATTCGACAGCTCTCCTACGAG.